The present T cell receptor beta chain was sequenced within a study of T cells after somatic rescue of genetic block. Turning to this clone: The junction does not match germline at one end; this may be a read error.

Here immunoSEQ multiplex PCR was the method, and the copy in TCRdb shows in-frame clones only, minus some. The sample contains approximately 71,000 clones, 80% to 95% of which appear only once. There are 12 residues in the CDR3. Looked up from germline, CDR1 is MNHEY and CDR2 is SMNVEV (reference sequence). The TCR originated in a man aged 40-50 years. The sample was peripheral blood mononuclear cells (PBMCs). V is TRBV27 and J is TRBJ2-7; 7 nucleotides agree with TRBD1. The DNA of the CDR3 is TGTGCCACCACGGGACAGAACTACCAGCAGTACTTC. Translated: CATTGQNYQQYF.